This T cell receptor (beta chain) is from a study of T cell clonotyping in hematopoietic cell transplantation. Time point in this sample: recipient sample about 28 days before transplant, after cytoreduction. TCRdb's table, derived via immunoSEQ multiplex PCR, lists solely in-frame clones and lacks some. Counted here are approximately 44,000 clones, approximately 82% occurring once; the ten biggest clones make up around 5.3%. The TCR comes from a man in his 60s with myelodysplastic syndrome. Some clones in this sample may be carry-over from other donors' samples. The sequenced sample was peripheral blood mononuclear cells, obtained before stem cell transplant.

This CDR3 reads CASSIQGGAEAFF. As DNA, the CDR3 is TGTGCCAGCAGTATACAGGGTGGGGCTGAAGCTTTCTTT. The rearrangement uses TRBV2 and TRBJ1-1; D is possibly TRBD1 (6 bases). The V end lost 5 bases, the J end lost 6 bases, and 13 bases lay between the germline ends. Per the germline V gene, CDR1 is SNHLY and CDR2 is FYNNEI. The CDR3 is 13 amino acids.